This T cell receptor beta chain was recorded in a study of cytomegalovirus exposure and HLA in healthy donors. PCR used 60 Vbeta primers and 13 Jbeta primers. The repertoire was sequenced with immunoSEQ multiplex PCR; TCRdb's copy has only in-frame clones and lacks some. Among about 140,000 clones listed, around 78% were seen once. The V and J ends lost 2 bases and 10 bases respectively, with 8 bases between them. The CDR3 extends over 12 amino acids. CDR1 MDHEN and CDR2 SYDVKM come from the germline V gene. The chain recombines TRBV28 with TRBJ1-4, with D uncertain. The sample taken for sequencing was PBMCs. The clonotype comes from a woman aged 18-35 years in good health and CMV-seropositive. This CDR3 is CASSLGERKLFF. The CDR3 DNA follows: TGTGCCAGCAGTTTAGGGGAGAGAAAACTGTTTTTT.